This entry describes one T cell receptor (beta chain). The clone's antigen remains unknown. The record has no base qualities; no much larger clone is one base away. This sample was taken from a study of cytomegalovirus exposure and HLA in healthy donors (dated by TCRdb to 2016 to 2017). About the full investigation: In an earlier analysis of approximately 500 of the donors, about 260 Gb of sequence data and some 120 million unique TCR beta sequences from about 180 million T cells were reported. All discovery cohort repertoires had been generated on a single sequencing platform. Among around 400 genotyped donors of the cohort, an average of roughly 230,000 unique TCR beta nucleotide sequences was sequenced per donor, of which about 18% were non-productive. The number of typed donors differed by locus: about 629-630 for A, B, C, DRB1 and DQB1; approximately 540 for DQA1; some 610 for DPA1; and around 450 for DPB1. Five DR-DQ haplotypes were treated as single units for association and clustering because of strong linkage in the cohort. An early release that covered 640 HLA-typed donors contained approximately 300 gigabases of sequencing data and tens of millions of unique TCR sequences. The T cell repertoires of around 670 subjects were profiled by immunosequencing and related to cytomegalovirus serostatus. Rather than drawing on any new phenotypic data, the later analysis identified candidate immune exposures from TCR beta sequences and the way those sequences occurred across donors. A later genetic analysis took genome-wide SNP genotypes for about 55% of the 666 donors and used that subset as a discovery cohort. Class I and class II HLA loci were covered by the typing at four-digit resolution. In an earlier analysis of 550 to 700 of the donors, high-throughput TCR beta sequencing was used to judge whether each TCR beta V gene segment behaved as functional or pseudogenic. A separate validation cohort of approximately 120 different subjects was used in addition to the roughly 720-subject first cohort. To predict cytomegalovirus infection status, the study combined high-throughput TCR immunosequencing, statistical association of individual TCRs with disease status, and machine learning. Alongside the repertoire data, information on donor age, sex, ethnicity and CMV serostatus was compiled. To study patterns of TCR occurrence, a later analysis re-analyzed previously published TCR beta repertoires from hundreds of donors and added high-resolution HLA genotyping. The study aimed to test whether signatures of past pathogen exposure could be identified by cataloging public T cell receptors. Of the roughly 420 genotyped donors, approximately 81% were placed in the genetic ancestry cluster associated with self-reported Caucasian donors. What the research found in general, with its limitations: A further reported finding was that TCR beta sequences accurately predicted the HLA-A and HLA-B alleles for most subjects in the first cohort. A later analysis found that most CMV-associated TCR beta chains appeared HLA-restricted, with HLA associations seemingly driven largely by CMV exposure. In a later analysis, the rate of TCR association differed among HLA loci, with DRB1 alleles having the most associated TCRs and HLA-C alleles having the fewest. In a later analysis, 16,951 TCR beta sequences were associated with specific HLA alleles at a false discovery rate of 0.05. Three of the identified cytomegalovirus-associated TCR beta chains were confirmed in vitro to be specific for cytomegalovirus antigens. Strong co-occurrence of HLA alleles, especially DR and DQ, made assigning TCR associations to individual alleles difficult. Because counts were too low, about 18 rarely observed V segments, including chromosome 9 orphons, were excluded from the earlier analysis of roughly 580 of the donors. Immune exposure information for the cohort was limited to CMV serostatus. In a later analysis, several top co-occurrence clusters were reported to appear linked to parvovirus B19, influenza, CMV and Epstein-Barr virus. A later genetic analysis associated a missense DCLRE1C variant with V-gene and J-gene trimming of TCR beta chains, and an independent cohort replicated the association. The authors suggested that the approach could potentially be generalized to other disease states and immunological phenotypes. Cytomegalovirus status was reported to be diagnosed by the classifier with high specificity and sensitivity in both the original and validation cohorts. While some public TCRs were present in many individuals, most TCR sequences turned up only very rarely across donors. Presence/absence analyses assumed roughly uniform sequencing depth across donors, an assumption that may not hold. A later analysis found that HLA-associated TCR beta chains were more clonally expanded and had lower generation probabilities than equally common non-associated chains. Linkage disequilibrium might explain the correlated functional status among segregating V segments, but an unknown experimental factor could not be excluded. In this cohort, only TCR beta chains were sequenced, and detectable features were limited by the absence of alpha or paired-chain data. A group of highly shared sequence variants was considered likely to be a technical artifact of the sequencing pipeline. The study gave a list of 150 to 200 TCR beta chains associated with cytomegalovirus. In an earlier analysis of over 550 of the donors, most TCR beta V segments were observed in productive rearrangements about 90% or about 30% of the time, broadly matching IMGT annotations. Because HLA typing was unavailable for some donors at each locus, only the typed subset was used in association tests. According to a later genetic analysis, donors in an Asian-associated ancestry cluster had fewer N-insertions in productive TCRs than the approximately 630-donor mean.

The cohort comprised under 700 healthy bone marrow donors. At the time of sampling, all cohort members were nominally healthy, though unrecorded immune exposures were likely present. The donor was CMV seronegative and was included in the group of a few hundred seronegative cohort members. Every donor gave a peripheral blood sample, and the peripheral blood mononuclear cells from that sample were used for TCR beta sequencing. The Qiagen DNeasy Blood Extraction Kit was used to extract genomic DNA from the blood cell samples. Receptor libraries were prepared by the immunoSEQ multiplex PCR assay. A mixture of 60 forward primers for TCR Vbeta segments and 13 reverse primers for TCR Jbeta segments was used in the multiplex PCR. The CDR3 region of rearranged TCR beta genes was amplified from genomic DNA with a multiplex PCR assay. Amplified TCR beta libraries were sequenced as 87-base-pair reads on the Illumina HiSeq System. On the study's bioinformatics: A later analysis counted about 76 million unique TCR beta chains across the approximately 700 repertoires, and 10 million to 12 million of these chains were shared by at least two donors. Raw reads were error-corrected and collapsed into unique sequences by a nearest-neighbor algorithm in which closely related sequences were merged to remove PCR and sequencing errors. V, D and J gene segments were assigned by aligning CDR3 sequences to IMGT reference sequences. Each retained sequence needed at least a six-nucleotide match to both a V gene segment and a J gene segment. A rearrangement was called productive if the CDR3 had no stop codons and remained in frame with V and J, and every other rearrangement was called non-productive. Following IMGT convention, CDR3 was defined as the stretch from the second conserved V-encoded cysteine to the conserved J-encoded phenylalanine. Sequences without an unambiguous match to a single V gene segment were excluded from the earlier analysis of about 630 of the donors. In an earlier analysis of some 590 of the donors, V segments were called functional above 56.7% productive rearrangements and were called segregating when the between-donor standard deviation exceeded 5%. A statistical classification framework was built for diagnosing cytomegalovirus status from the catalog of TCR beta chain sequences. In a later analysis, V and J genes were assigned by comparing TCR nucleotide sequences against IMGT/GENE-DB human TR gene sequences. In a later analysis, CDR3 sequences and most-parsimonious VDJ recombination scenarios were assigned using the TCRdist pipeline. In a later analysis, every TCR beta chain was defined by the combination of its CDR3 amino acid sequence and its V-gene family, and reads without a unique V-gene family were dropped. A later analysis removed 592 highly shared, low-generation-probability nucleotide sequences to deal with suspected cross-contamination and a sequencing artifact. A later analysis calculated a clonal expansion index for each public chain from normalized within-repertoire ranks of inferred template counts. In a later analysis, generation probabilities were computed with a VDJ recombination model fitted to out-of-frame rearrangements, and the resulting probabilities were checked against IGoR. In a later analysis, TCR-TCR, TCR-HLA and TCR-CMV co-occurrence was scored with hypergeometric tests, and a repertoire-size bias correction was applied to TCR pairs. In a later analysis, false discovery rates were estimated by permuting HLA or CMV assignments 20 times. In a later analysis, co-occurring TCRs were grouped using DBSCAN, and TCRdist sequence similarity was added for clustering within HLA-allele-positive subsets. Repertoires with fewer than 30,000 or more than 120,000 public chains were left out of co-occurrence clustering, as were about five repertoires with anomalous nucleotide sharing. TCRdb's version of the immuneACCESS table is confined to in-frame rearrangements and falls short of the full clone set. An unresolved V gene accounts for under half of the shortfall where checked; the remainder is of unknown origin. From that table come the V and J calls and clone size; the DNA was used to work out D and trimming. This sample has about 160,000 clones in its table, and roughly four fifths of those were observed once. The biggest ten clones account for 1.3% to 1.5% of the sample.

The sample comprised PBMCs. This clonotype originated in a man between 18 and 29 years old in good health and CMV-seronegative.

The DNA sequence is given as TGCGCCAGCCATACAGGGAACACTGAAGCTTTCTTT. Protein translation: CASHTGNTEAFF. The chain uses TRBV5-1 and TRBJ1-1; TRBD1 is perhaps the D gene, given 5 matching bases. V gives up 7 bases and J gives up 1 base, and the segment between their germline ends measures 8 bases. The CDR3 numbers 12 residues from cysteine through phenylalanine. Only CDR3 DNA is held: 36 bases, read in frame from base 1. The germline V gene gives CDR1 as SGHRS and CDR2 as YFSETQ.